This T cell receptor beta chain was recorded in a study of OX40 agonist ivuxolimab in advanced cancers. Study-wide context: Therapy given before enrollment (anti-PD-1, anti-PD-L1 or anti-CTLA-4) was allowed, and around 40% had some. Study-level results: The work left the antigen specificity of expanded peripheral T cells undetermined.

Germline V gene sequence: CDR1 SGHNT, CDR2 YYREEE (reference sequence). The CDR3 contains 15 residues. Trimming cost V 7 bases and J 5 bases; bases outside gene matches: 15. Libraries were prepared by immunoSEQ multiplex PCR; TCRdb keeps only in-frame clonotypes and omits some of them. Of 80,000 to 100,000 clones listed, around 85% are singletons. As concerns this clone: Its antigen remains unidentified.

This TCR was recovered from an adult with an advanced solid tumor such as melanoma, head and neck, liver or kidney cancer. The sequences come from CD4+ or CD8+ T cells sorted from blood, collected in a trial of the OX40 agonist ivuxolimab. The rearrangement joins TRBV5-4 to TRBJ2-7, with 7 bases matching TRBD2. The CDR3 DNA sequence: TGTGCCAGCTCCTGGGGGGGAGGGCAAGTCCACGAGCAGTACTTC. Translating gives CASSWGGGQVHEQYF.